The 24 T cell receptor beta chains in this list originate from one sample, sequenced in a study of blood T cell repertoires in COVID-19. Assay: immunoSEQ multiplex PCR; the TCRdb copy retains only in-frame clones and omits some. The sample records roughly 230,000 clones, roughly 85% being singletons. The specimen sequenced was peripheral blood. These receptors originate from a man aged 40-50 years with acute or convalescent COVID-19.

There are a few counts of this clone. The chain employs TRBV15 and TRBJ1-6; D perhaps matches TRBD1 (5 bases). The germline CDR1 and CDR2 sequences are LNHNV and YYDKDF (reference sequence). V dropped 1 base and J dropped 10 bases, with 17 bases sitting between them. The CDR3 has 16 residues. The CDR3 DNA reads TGTGCCACCAGCAGAGGAGGCCGACAGACGAAGTCACCCCTCCACTTT. Amino acid sequence: CATSRGGRQTKSPLHF.

This clone was recorded a few times. This chain joins TRBV19 and TRBJ1-2; TRBD1 matches 7 bases. In germline, CDR1 is LNHDA, CDR2 SQIVND (reference sequence). V lost 9 bases, J lost 1 base, and 14 bases stayed unmatched. The CDR3 is 16 residues long. In nucleotides, the CDR3 is TGTGCCAGCAACCCCTTTGGTGGACAGGATAACTATGGCTACACCTTC. This codes for CASNPFGGQDNYGYTF.

The genes are TRBV2 and TRBJ1-5; 7 nucleotides line up with TRBD1. CDR1 and CDR2 from the germline V gene are SNHLY and FYNNEI. The CDR3 is made up of 15 amino acids. V shed 6 bases, J shed 6 bases, and the junction held 11 bases outside the gene matches. CDR3 DNA sequence: TGTGCCAGCAGAACGGGGACAGTGAATAGTCAGCCCCAGCATTTT. Protein sequence: CASRTGTVNSQPQHF.

The J gene is TRBJ1-3, the V gene TRBV12-3 or TRBV12-4; 9 nucleotides agree with TRBD1. The V and J ends lost 5 bases and 11 bases, in that order; junction bases with no gene match: 7. This CDR3 comprises 13 residues. In DNA form, the CDR3 reads TGTGCCAGCAGTCCTAAGGGACAGGGACCCATATATTTT. Its protein is CASSPKGQGPIYF.

This chain's CDR3 is CASSESLAGGQETQYF. CDR3 nucleotides: TGTGCCAGCAGCGAGAGTCTAGCGGGGGGTCAAGAGACCCAGTACTTC. The chain joins TRBV3-1 (or the pseudogene TRBV3-2) to TRBJ2-5; TRBD2 aligns across 11 bases. The V gene end was trimmed by 5 bases and the J gene end by 2 bases; junction bases not matched to a gene: 7. The CDR3 contains 16 residues. Germline loops: CDR1 LGHDT, CDR2 YNNKEL (reference sequence).

The rearrangement joins TRBV5-1 to TRBJ2-1; 12 nucleotides agree with TRBD2. Losses at the gene ends were 6 bases for V and 1 base for J; bases not matched to a gene: 5. Germline loops: CDR1 SGHRS, CDR2 YFSETQ. The CDR3 totals 16 residues. The CDR3 here is CASNRLAGDSYNEQFF. The CDR3 coding sequence is TGCGCCAGCAACCGACTAGCGGGGGATTCCTACAATGAGCAGTTCTTC.

Written as DNA, the CDR3 is TGTGCCAGCAGCCAGGACAGCTACTATGGCTACACCTTC. Its translation is CASSQDSYYGYTF. This chain links TRBV7-8 with TRBJ1-2; D may be TRBD1 (6 bases). Germline V gene data show CDR1 as SGHVS and CDR2 as FQNEAQ. V was shortened by 5 bases and J by 3 bases, with 10 bases between the two germline ends. The CDR3 is 13 amino acids. Full variable domain (missing parts from reference TRBV7-8 and TRBJ1-2): GAGVSQSPRYKVAKRGQDVALRCDPISGHVSLFWYQQALGQGPEFLTYFQNEAQLDKSGLPSDRFFAERPEGSVSTLKIQRTQQEDSAVYLCASSQDSYYGYTFGSGTRLTVV.

The chain couples TRBV3-1 (or the pseudogene TRBV3-2) to TRBJ1-2, with TRBD1 matching 7 bases. V shed 2 bases, J shed 8 bases, and the junction held 8 bases outside the gene matches. The V gene's germline CDR1 is LGHDT and CDR2 YNNKEL (reference sequence). The length of the CDR3 is 14 residues. CDR3 nucleotide sequence: TGTGCCAGCAGCCAACCGTCCGAAGGGGGCGGCTACACCTTC. Its translation: CASSQPSEGGGYTF.

The rearrangement links TRBV20-1 to TRBJ2-1; 9 bases align to TRBD1. The V gene end was trimmed by 6 bases and the J gene end by 8 bases; junction bases not matched to a gene: 11. From germline, CDR1 is DFQATT and CDR2 SNEGSKA (reference sequence). This CDR3 region has 14 residues. The CDR3 bases are TGCAGTGCGAGTCGGACAGGGGAACGGCATGAGCAGTTCTTC. This codes for CSASRTGERHEQFF.

The chain couples TRBV6-5 to TRBJ2-6, with TRBD1 matching over 8 bases. V dropped 5 bases and J dropped 5; count of bases not matched to a gene: 5. CDR1 and CDR2 from the germline V gene are MNHEY and SVGAGI. The CDR3 consists of 15 residues. CDR3 residues: CASSPRDRRANVLTF. CDR3 bases: TGTGCCAGCAGTCCTCGGGACAGGCGGGCCAACGTCCTGACTTTC.

The chain has TRBV5-4 and TRBJ1-2, with 8 bases that match TRBD1. The CDR3 has 15 residues. Germline values: CDR1 SGHNT, CDR2 YYREEE (reference sequence). J was trimmed by 1 base and V by 4 bases; bases with no gene match: 6. The chain's CDR3 is CASSPSGQGNYGYTF. CDR3 DNA: TGTGCCAGCAGCCCCTCTGGACAGGGTAACTATGGCTACACCTTC. Looking up the rest from reference TRBV5-4 and TRBJ1-2 gives the full variable domain: ETGVTQSPTHLIKTRGQQVTLRCSSQSGHNTVSWYQQALGQGPQFIFQYYREEENGRGNFPPRFSGLQFPNYSSELNVNALELDDSALYLCASSPSGQGNYGYTFGSGTRLTVV.

The gene calls are TRBV2 and TRBJ2-1; 7 bases align to TRBD2. CDR1 SNHLY and CDR2 FYNNEI come from the germline V gene. J was trimmed by 0 bases and V by 6 bases; bases with no gene match: 5. This CDR3 is 15 amino acids long. The CDR3 sequence: CASREGGSSYNEQFF. CDR3 coding DNA: TGTGCCAGCAGAGAGGGAGGGAGCTCCTACAATGAGCAGTTCTTC. Supplemented by reference TRBV2 and TRBJ2-1, the full variable domain reads EPEVTQTPSHQVTQMGQEVILRCVPISNHLYFYWYRQILGQKVEFLVSFYNNEISEKSEIFDDQFSVERPDGSNFTLKIRSTKLEDSAMYFCASREGGSSYNEQFFGPGTRLTVL.

The chain uses TRBV27 and TRBJ1-1; 7 bases match TRBD1. The V gene's germline CDR1 is MNHEY and CDR2 SMNVEV (reference sequence). The V segment lost 4 bases and the J segment 0 bases; nucleotides outside the gene matches: 8. The CDR3 contains 16 residues. The CDR3 sequence: CASSSTSTGLNTEAFF. The CDR3 DNA sequence: TGTGCCAGCAGTTCCACCTCGACAGGGCTGAACACTGAAGCTTTCTTT.

This rearrangement joins TRBV30 to TRBJ2-1, with a tentative D call TRBD2 (6 bases). Deletions cut 2 bases from V and 4 bases from J, with 9 bases between. This CDR3 contains 13 residues. CDR1 GTSNPN and CDR2 SVGIG come from the germline V gene (reference sequence). The DNA of the CDR3 is TGTGCCTGGAGTAGGGACTTATACAATGAGCAGTTCTTC. Protein: CAWSRDLYNEQFF.

The rearrangement joins TRBV29-1 to TRBJ2-2, with D hard to call. V lost 5 bases to trimming and J lost 0 bases, with 7 bases between them. Looked up from germline, CDR1 is SQVTM and CDR2 is ANQGSEA. The CDR3 is 13 amino acids. CDR3 in amino acids: CSVRQTNTGELFF. The CDR3 nucleotides read TGCAGCGTTCGTCAGACGAACACCGGGGAGCTGTTTTTT.

The V call is TRBV5-5, the J call TRBJ2-6; D is unresolved. Germline CDR1 SGHKS, CDR2 YYEKEE (reference sequence). The CDR3 is 16 amino acids. Between the trimmed V and J ends, which lost 2 bases and 1 base, there was a span of 10 bases. This CDR3 is CASSFVIYSGANVLTF. The DNA for the CDR3 is TGTGCCAGCAGCTTCGTCATCTATTCTGGGGCCAACGTCCTGACTTTC.

The chain joins TRBV27 to TRBJ2-1, with 11 bases that match TRBD2. CDR3 size: 13 residues. V shed 6 bases, J shed 9 bases, and the junction held 4 bases outside the gene matches. In germline, CDR1 is MNHEY, CDR2 SMNVEV (reference sequence). The chain's CDR3 is CASSPGLAGEQFF. CDR3 nucleotide sequence: TGTGCCAGCAGCCCCGGACTAGCGGGTGAGCAGTTCTTC.

The chain couples TRBV12-3 or TRBV12-4 to TRBJ1-1, with 7 bases that match TRBD1. Losses at the gene ends were 3 bases for V and 10 bases for J; bases not matched to a gene: 2. The CDR3 spans 11 residues. The CDR3: CASSLDRTAFF. DNA for the CDR3: TGTGCCAGCAGTTTGGACAGGACAGCTTTCTTT.

This chain uses TRBV18 with TRBJ2-2; 8 bases are a match to TRBD1. In germline, CDR1 is KGHSH, CDR2 LQKENI. The CDR3 has 15 residues. V was pared by 0 bases and J by 9 bases, with 6 bases of the junction left unmatched. The CDR3 reads CASSPPQGAPRELFF. The CDR3 region has the DNA TGTGCCAGCTCACCACCGCAGGGGGCCCCTCGGGAGCTGTTTTTT. Based on the CDR3 plus reference TRBV18 and TRBJ2-2, the full variable domain is NAGVMQNPRHLVRRRGQEARLRCSPMKGHSHVYWYRQLPEEGLKFMVYLQKENIIDESGMPKERFSAEFPKEGPSILRIQQVVRGDSAAYFCASSPPQGAPRELFFGEGSRLTVL.

The chain uses TRBV28 and TRBJ1-3; 7 bases fit TRBD1. V lost 2 bases to trimming and J lost 4 bases; unmatched junction nucleotides: 5. Germline CDR1 and CDR2: MDHEN and SYDVKM. There are 15 residues in the CDR3. The CDR3 DNA reads TGTGCCAGCAGTTTACCGGGACAGAGAGGAAACACCATATATTTT. It translates to CASSLPGQRGNTIYF.

The chain combines TRBV28 with TRBJ1-4; 8 bases align to TRBD1. The V segment lost 3 bases and the J segment 8 bases; nucleotides outside the gene matches: 11. Germline V gene sequence: CDR1 MDHEN, CDR2 SYDVKM. This CDR3 spans 16 amino acids. The DNA of the CDR3 is TGTGCCAGCAGTTTGCCCACAGGGGGTGGATTGGAAAAACTGTTTTTT. As protein: CASSLPTGGGLEKLFF.

The chain joins TRBV18 to TRBJ1-1; 10 nucleotides match TRBD1. Germline lookup yields CDR1 KGHSH and CDR2 LQKENI. Losses at the gene ends were 1 base for V and 1 base for J; bases not matched to a gene: 3. The CDR3 runs to 16 residues. The CDR3 coding sequence is TGTGCCAGCTCACCACTCGGGACAGGGGCGAACACTGAAGCTTTCTTT. Its protein product is CASSPLGTGANTEAFF.

V gene TRBV28 combines with J gene TRBJ2-2; no definite D call. Trimming removed 10 bases from V and 5 bases from J, with 20 bases in between. Germline assignment: CDR1 MDHEN and CDR2 SYDVKM. The CDR3 extends over 15 amino acids. Written as DNA, the CDR3 is TGTGCCATCAGCTCCCCCGGGTTTGGGACCGGGGAGCTGTTTTTT. It specifies CAISSPGFGTGELFF.

This clone was seen a few times. V and J are TRBV5-1 and TRBJ2-3; D may be TRBD2 (6 bases). There are 14 residues in the CDR3. Germline V CDR1 and CDR2: SGHRS, YFSETQ. V dropped 0 bases and J dropped 5 bases, with 10 bases sitting between them. CDR3 bases: TGCGCCAGCAGCTTGGATCCAGCGGGAGATACGCAGTATTTT. Its protein is CASSLDPAGDTQYF.